This TCR beta chain was recorded in a study of cytomegalovirus exposure and HLA in healthy donors. This clone was seen a handful of times. The germline gives CDR1 LGHNA, CDR2 YNFKEQ. The length of the CDR3 is 15 residues. V was clipped by 0 bases and J by 1 base, with 9 bases between them. The PCR had 60 Vbeta and 13 Jbeta primers. Measured with immunoSEQ multiplex PCR; TCRdb has only the in-frame clones, and not every one. The data show nearly 95,000 clones, about four fifths seen once. The sequence was obtained from a woman in her thirties or forties in good health and CMV-seronegative. V usage is TRBV4-2 and J usage is TRBJ1-1; D is undetermined. The sequenced sample was PBMCs. CDR3 nucleotides: TGTGCCAGCAGCCAAGAGTCACAGTCGAACACTGAAGCTTTCTTT. Translation gives CASSQESQSNTEAFF.